By share, the clone carrying this T cell receptor (beta chain) counts as medium-sized. Measured with immunoSEQ multiplex PCR; TCRdb has only the in-frame clones, and not every one. The data contain about 59,000 clones, around 90% of them singletons. The sample is drawn from a study of T cell changes during pregnancy in multiple sclerosis. The CDR3 totals 14 residues. The V gene end was trimmed by 4 bases and the J gene end by 5 bases; junction bases not matched to a gene: 3. Looked up from germline, CDR1 is PRHDT and CDR2 is FYEKMQ (reference sequence). This TCR derives from a female donor in good health, enrolled as a control in a pregnancy study. This chain connects TRBV13 to TRBJ1-4, with 8 bases matching TRBD1. The specimen was peripheral blood, collected in the third trimester of pregnancy. DNA for the CDR3: TGTGCCAGCAGCTGGGGACAGGTCAATGAAAAACTGTTTTTT. Encoded protein: CASSWGQVNEKLFF.